These T cell receptor beta chains were read from a single sample in a study of type 1 regulatory T cells. Using its own MiXCR run on the reads, TCRdb lists one record per CDR3 protein. The sample contains tens of thousands of distinct CDR3 sequences, 20% to 25% of which appear only once. Antigens of these TCRs are unknown. The sequenced sample consisted of cultured type 1 regulatory T (Tr1) cells, either the whole culture or a sorted fraction (not recorded which). The receptors originated from a human donor in good health. Each CDR3 is given without its conserved first and last residue. The order of the fields is clone size, V gene, CDR3 protein. Expanded clones get a size class; other rows say once, few or many, or leave the size out.

>once|TRBV20-1
SAGGLTGAYEQY
>many|TRBV6-4
ASSAGGGYNEQF
>many|TRBV15
ATSRDTGAGNEKLF
>.|TRBV18
ASSPVNREKLF
>many|TRBV12-3/TRBV12-4
ASSLWGTSGRTDTQY
>.|TRBV12-3/TRBV12-4
ASGTVTETQY
>.|TRBV5-1
ASREGLVSEQF
>.|TRBV14
ASSPGTNTGELF
>.|TRBV2
ASSERDSNSPLH
>.|TRBV5-1
ASSLGQAYIQY
>.|TRBV30
AWSPGWREVYEQY
>.|TRBV24-1
ATSDFRGQPQH
>.|TRBV5-1
ASSLLGDSHYV
>.|TRBV2
ASTGGPSYNSPLH
>few|TRBV6-1
ASSERGRQGGRNQPQH
>few|TRBV15
ATSEDRAREQY
>once|TRBV27
ANSDGALAKNIQY
>.|TRBV12-3/TRBV12-4
ASRLRGGHGQGIGNEQF
>many|TRBV2
ASTQGWGNEQY
>few|TRBV12-3/TRBV12-4
ATQGPSNEKLF
>few|TRBV30
AWSLSTFGYT
>.|TRBV7-2
ASSSNRGVPGTGPFYNEQF
>many|TRBV20-1
TLAGEADEQF
>.|TRBV25-1
ASSELVAGSGYT
>.|TRBV18
ASSPVSGTDTQY
>few|TRBV3-1
ASRLRGSYEQY
>.|TRBV12-3/TRBV12-4
ASRPGGHYEQY
>.|TRBV7-9
ASSLESGELF
>few|TRBV4-2
ASSQLAGETQY
>.|TRBV3-1
ASSQGPVYSYEQY
>few|TRBV5-1
ASSLSGVDTQY
>.|TRBV5-1
ASSLDSGSSYNEQF
>.|TRBV18
ASLIAGGNYNEQF
>few|TRBV18
ASSPSSNRAGYT
>.|TRBV12-3/TRBV12-4
ASSLAEYGYT
>.|TRBV5-6
ASSFRQGTNYGYT
>.|TRBV7-8
ASSLNSLTGELF
>.|TRBV28
ASSVSGSSFYEQY